The rows below give T cell receptor beta chains drawn from one sample of a study of TIL therapy for anti-PD-1-resistant metastatic lung cancer. Assay used: immunoSEQ multiplex PCR; TCRdb lists only in-frame clones, some missing. The sample has about 59,000 clones; more than 80% are singletons. This specimen was blood, taken at baseline. The receptors were gathered from a person aged 25 to 85 with non-small cell lung cancer. CDR3s include the opening cysteine and the closing phenylalanine or tryptophan. The D gene is left open where the match is weak. Clone size is shown for a subset of rows, as once, few, many or a class of expanded clone.

V	size	J	D	DNA	CDR3
TRBV10-3	few	TRBJ2-6	-	TGTGCCATCCCCGCGACCCCTAGGACGGGGGCCAACGTCCTGACTTTC	CAIPATPRTGANVLTF
TRBV7-9	-	TRBJ2-7	-	TGTGCCAGCAGCTTAAGCCCAACCAGGGGCCGCTACGAGCAGTACTTC	CASSLSPTRGRYEQYF
TRBV28	-	TRBJ2-3	TRBD2	TGTGCCAGCAGTCTCCGCCTACTAGCGGGGGGGGATACGCAGTATTTT	CASSLRLLAGGDTQYF
TRBV5-1	-	TRBJ2-1	TRBD1	TGCGCCAGCAGCTTGGTCCAGGGGGCGTACAATGAGCAGTTCTTC	CASSLVQGAYNEQFF
TRBV6-2/TRBV6-3	-	TRBJ2-4	-	TGTGCCAGCAGTTACTCCCTTAACATTCAGTACTTC	CASSYSLNIQYF
TRBV6-5	-	TRBJ1-1	-	TGTGCCAGCAGACCCCATAACACTGAAGCTTTCTTT	CASRPHNTEAFF
TRBV12-1	-	TRBJ2-5	-	TGTGCCAGCAGCTCTGGGGTCTGGGACTCGATGCTAGCGGGAGCCAGAGAGACCCAGTACTTC	CASSSGVWDSMLAGARETQYF
TRBV6-5	-	TRBJ1-1	-	TGTGCCAGCAGTTACTATGGACAAAACACTGAAGCTTTCTTT	CASSYYGQNTEAFF
TRBV5-6	-	TRBJ2-7	-	TGTGCCAGCAGCTTAAGAGGGTACGAGCAGTACTTC	CASSLRGYEQYF
TRBV2	-	TRBJ2-7	TRBD2	TGTGCCAGCAACGACGCTTTTAGCGGGAGGGTTCTAAGCGAGCAGTACTTC	CASNDAFSGRVLSEQYF
TRBV12-3/TRBV12-4	-	TRBJ2-7	-	TGTGCCAGCAGTTTAAACAGATACGAGCAGTACTTC	CASSLNRYEQYF
TRBV27	-	TRBJ1-1	TRBD1	TGTGCCAGCACCCCGACAGGGGGTGGCACTGAAGCTTTCTTT	CASTPTGGGTEAFF
TRBV29-1	-	TRBJ2-7	TRBD1	TGCAGCACACGGACAGGGGGTGAGCAGTACTTC	CSTRTGGEQYF
TRBV9	-	TRBJ2-6	-	TGTGCCAGCAGCGTAGGGGCGGAAACAGGGCAACATGGGGCCAACGTCCTGACTTTC	CASSVGAETGQHGANVLTF
TRBV18	-	TRBJ1-2	-	TGTGCCAGCTCGATGGCCGGCCCTTATGGCTACACCTTC	CASSMAGPYGYTF
TRBV6-5	-	TRBJ1-6	-	TGTGCCAGCACGCCCCACCCAAGATATAATTCACCCCTCCACTTT	CASTPHPRYNSPLHF
TRBV7-2	-	TRBJ2-7	TRBD2	TGTGCCAGCGGGAGGGGCTGGAGCTCCTACGAGCAGTACTTC	CASGRGWSSYEQYF
TRBV3-1/TRBV3-2	-	TRBJ1-5	-	TGTGCCAGCAGCCCTGCGGGACGGGGGGTGAGTCAGCCCCAGCATTTT	CASSPAGRGVSQPQHF
TRBV7-9	few	TRBJ1-1	-	TGTGCCAGCAGCTTAGCTCTGAGTGATGAAGCTTTCTTT	CASSLALSDEAFF
TRBV4-1	-	TRBJ2-2	-	TGCGCCAGCAGCCCCCCGGGGCAAAACACCGGGGAGCTGTTTTTT	CASSPPGQNTGELFF
TRBV7-9	few	TRBJ1-2	-	TGTGCCAGCAGCTTAACGGACGGAGGGTGGGCCTATGGCTACACCTTC	CASSLTDGGWAYGYTF
TRBV14	-	TRBJ2-7	TRBD2	TGTGCCAGCAGCCAAGGTCTAGGACTAGCATTCAACGAGCAGTACTTC	CASSQGLGLAFNEQYF
TRBV6-5	-	TRBJ1-6	TRBD1	TGTGCCAGCAGTCACGACAGGGGCAATTCACCCCTCCACTTT	CASSHDRGNSPLHF
TRBV6-2/TRBV6-3	-	TRBJ2-3	-	TGTGCCAGCAGTTACGAACGGACTAAGTACACAGATACGCAGTATTTT	CASSYERTKYTDTQYF
TRBV5-6	once	TRBJ2-7	-	TGTGCCAGCAGCTTGGGGCGGAGAAGTGGCGGAACCTACGAGCAGTACTTC	CASSLGRRSGGTYEQYF
TRBV7-9	-	TRBJ1-5	TRBD1	TGTGCCAGCAGCTCGGACAGGGGGTTTCAGCCCCAGCATTTT	CASSSDRGFQPQHF
TRBV6-2/TRBV6-3	-	TRBJ1-5	-	TGTGCCAGCAGTTCCTTAAGCCCCAGGGGAAGCAATCAGCCCCAGCATTTT	CASSSLSPRGSNQPQHF
TRBV7-3	-	TRBJ2-1	-	TGTGCCAGCAGCTCCGCCCAGGGGAAATACAATGAGCAGTTCTTC	CASSSAQGKYNEQFF
TRBV5-4	-	TRBJ1-3	TRBD1	TGTGCCAGCAGCTCCAACAGGGACAGGGCGGTCCTCTCTGGAAACACCATATATTTT	CASSSNRDRAVLSGNTIYF